This TCR beta chain was documented in a study of CD8+ T cells in alopecia areata (dated 2018 in TCRdb). Broadly, across the study: The treated patients took part in an open-label pilot trial in which moderate-to-severe alopecia areata was treated with oral tofacitinib at 5 to 10 mg twice daily. The RNA source kit depended on sample type: the PAXgene miRNA kit for fixed scalp, the miRNeasy kit for PBMCs, and the RNeasy kit for mouse skin. immunoSEQ multiplex PCR using 35 Vbeta forward primers and 13 Jbeta reverse primers was used to amplify TCRbeta CDR3 regions. Scalp clonality was compared across normal scalp (n=4), patchy alopecia areata scalp (n=8), and alopecia totalis/universalis scalp (n=8). Tofacitinib-treated patients had biopsies at baseline and at 4 and 24 weeks of treatment, with a later scalp biopsy in several patients. Patients received tofacitinib for 6 to 18 months and were then followed off drug for 6 months to check for delayed response and recurrence. Scalp tissue and sorted CD4+ and CD8+ peripheral blood T cells from patchy and totalis/universalis alopecia areata patients and from healthy controls were covered by human TCRbeta sequencing. To study T cell clonal expansion in alopecia areata, the researchers applied high-throughput TCRbeta sequencing to both the C3H/HeJ mouse model and human patients. Study-wide conclusions, independent of this receptor: Unlike mouse skin, where gammadelta T cells dominate, normal human skin contains resident alphabeta T cells that get sequenced too, which complicates analysis of the scalp TCR repertoire. Compared with normal scalp, lesional scalp had higher clonality and more expanded CD8+ clones, particularly in alopecia totalis/universalis, a pattern that suggests antigenic drive. Compared with mice, TCR sequences shared between patients were less clear, possibly partly because of HLA diversity across the patient population.

Explained via the paper, the time point label denotes: baseline before oral tofacitinib. From alopecia areata patients, peripheral blood was collected along with lesional scalp punch biopsies. PBMCs were isolated by density centrifugation and stained for CD3, CD4 and CD8, after which CD4+ and CD8+ T cells were sorted on a FACSAria. Receptor libraries were prepared by the immunoSEQ multiplex PCR assay. To provide template for TCR sequencing, every sample had RNA extracted and reverse transcribed into cDNA. First-strand cDNA was synthesized with SuperScript III using a 2:1 mix of oligo-dT and random hexamers. A synthetic immune receptor repertoire was used to assess amplification bias, and residual bias was removed computationally. The published analysis was carried out like this. Raw reads were preprocessed to remove errors, and CDR3 was defined according to IMGT conventions as the region from the conserved cysteine to phenylalanine. To get clonality, Shannon entropy was normalized by log2 of the number of productive unique TCRs and the result was subtracted from 1. CD4 or CD8 identity of scalp clones was inferred by cross-referencing scalp TCRbeta sequences with sorted blood CD4 and CD8 repertoires. TCRdb mirrors the immuneACCESS table, restricted to in-frame sequences. Some clones are absent from its copies; in checked studies, under half trace to an unresolved V gene, and the reason for the others is unknown. V, J and clone size are those of that table, while D and trimming were read from the DNA. This sample comprises almost 250,000 clones, less than 80% of them detected only once. The ten top clones hold about 1.3% of the sample.

Regarding this clone: Which antigen it targets is not known. The record has no base qualities; no much larger clone is one base away.

Sample: CD4+ T cells sorted from blood, taken at week 0. The clonotype originates from a human donor with alopecia areata.

The DNA sequence follows: TGTGCCAGCAGCCTTCGGGGACTTGAAGCTTTCTTT. Translated, this is CASSLRGLEAFF. Rearrangement joined TRBV6-5 to TRBJ1-1; TRBD1 is a weak D gene call, 5 bases matching. The junction carries 12 bases between V and J, which are trimmed by 6 bases and 7 bases respectively. Reading the germline V gene gives CDR1 MNHEY and CDR2 SVGAGI. From the cysteine up to the phenylalanine, the CDR3 has a length of 12 residues. CDR3 DNA only is kept here, 36 bases in frame from base 1.